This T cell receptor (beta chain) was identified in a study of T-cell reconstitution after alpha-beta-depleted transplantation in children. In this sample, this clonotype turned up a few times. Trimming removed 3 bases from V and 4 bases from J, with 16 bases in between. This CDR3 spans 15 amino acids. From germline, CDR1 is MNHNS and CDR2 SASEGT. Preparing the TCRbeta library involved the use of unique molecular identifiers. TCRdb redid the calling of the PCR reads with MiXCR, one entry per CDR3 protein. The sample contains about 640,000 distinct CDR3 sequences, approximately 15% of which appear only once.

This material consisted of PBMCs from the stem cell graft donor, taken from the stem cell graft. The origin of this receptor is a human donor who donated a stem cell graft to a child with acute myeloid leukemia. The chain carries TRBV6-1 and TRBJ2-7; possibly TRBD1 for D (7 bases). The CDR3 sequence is CASSDAGQTLYEQYV. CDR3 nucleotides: TGTGCCAGCAGTGATGCGGGACAGACACTATACGAGCAGTACGTC.